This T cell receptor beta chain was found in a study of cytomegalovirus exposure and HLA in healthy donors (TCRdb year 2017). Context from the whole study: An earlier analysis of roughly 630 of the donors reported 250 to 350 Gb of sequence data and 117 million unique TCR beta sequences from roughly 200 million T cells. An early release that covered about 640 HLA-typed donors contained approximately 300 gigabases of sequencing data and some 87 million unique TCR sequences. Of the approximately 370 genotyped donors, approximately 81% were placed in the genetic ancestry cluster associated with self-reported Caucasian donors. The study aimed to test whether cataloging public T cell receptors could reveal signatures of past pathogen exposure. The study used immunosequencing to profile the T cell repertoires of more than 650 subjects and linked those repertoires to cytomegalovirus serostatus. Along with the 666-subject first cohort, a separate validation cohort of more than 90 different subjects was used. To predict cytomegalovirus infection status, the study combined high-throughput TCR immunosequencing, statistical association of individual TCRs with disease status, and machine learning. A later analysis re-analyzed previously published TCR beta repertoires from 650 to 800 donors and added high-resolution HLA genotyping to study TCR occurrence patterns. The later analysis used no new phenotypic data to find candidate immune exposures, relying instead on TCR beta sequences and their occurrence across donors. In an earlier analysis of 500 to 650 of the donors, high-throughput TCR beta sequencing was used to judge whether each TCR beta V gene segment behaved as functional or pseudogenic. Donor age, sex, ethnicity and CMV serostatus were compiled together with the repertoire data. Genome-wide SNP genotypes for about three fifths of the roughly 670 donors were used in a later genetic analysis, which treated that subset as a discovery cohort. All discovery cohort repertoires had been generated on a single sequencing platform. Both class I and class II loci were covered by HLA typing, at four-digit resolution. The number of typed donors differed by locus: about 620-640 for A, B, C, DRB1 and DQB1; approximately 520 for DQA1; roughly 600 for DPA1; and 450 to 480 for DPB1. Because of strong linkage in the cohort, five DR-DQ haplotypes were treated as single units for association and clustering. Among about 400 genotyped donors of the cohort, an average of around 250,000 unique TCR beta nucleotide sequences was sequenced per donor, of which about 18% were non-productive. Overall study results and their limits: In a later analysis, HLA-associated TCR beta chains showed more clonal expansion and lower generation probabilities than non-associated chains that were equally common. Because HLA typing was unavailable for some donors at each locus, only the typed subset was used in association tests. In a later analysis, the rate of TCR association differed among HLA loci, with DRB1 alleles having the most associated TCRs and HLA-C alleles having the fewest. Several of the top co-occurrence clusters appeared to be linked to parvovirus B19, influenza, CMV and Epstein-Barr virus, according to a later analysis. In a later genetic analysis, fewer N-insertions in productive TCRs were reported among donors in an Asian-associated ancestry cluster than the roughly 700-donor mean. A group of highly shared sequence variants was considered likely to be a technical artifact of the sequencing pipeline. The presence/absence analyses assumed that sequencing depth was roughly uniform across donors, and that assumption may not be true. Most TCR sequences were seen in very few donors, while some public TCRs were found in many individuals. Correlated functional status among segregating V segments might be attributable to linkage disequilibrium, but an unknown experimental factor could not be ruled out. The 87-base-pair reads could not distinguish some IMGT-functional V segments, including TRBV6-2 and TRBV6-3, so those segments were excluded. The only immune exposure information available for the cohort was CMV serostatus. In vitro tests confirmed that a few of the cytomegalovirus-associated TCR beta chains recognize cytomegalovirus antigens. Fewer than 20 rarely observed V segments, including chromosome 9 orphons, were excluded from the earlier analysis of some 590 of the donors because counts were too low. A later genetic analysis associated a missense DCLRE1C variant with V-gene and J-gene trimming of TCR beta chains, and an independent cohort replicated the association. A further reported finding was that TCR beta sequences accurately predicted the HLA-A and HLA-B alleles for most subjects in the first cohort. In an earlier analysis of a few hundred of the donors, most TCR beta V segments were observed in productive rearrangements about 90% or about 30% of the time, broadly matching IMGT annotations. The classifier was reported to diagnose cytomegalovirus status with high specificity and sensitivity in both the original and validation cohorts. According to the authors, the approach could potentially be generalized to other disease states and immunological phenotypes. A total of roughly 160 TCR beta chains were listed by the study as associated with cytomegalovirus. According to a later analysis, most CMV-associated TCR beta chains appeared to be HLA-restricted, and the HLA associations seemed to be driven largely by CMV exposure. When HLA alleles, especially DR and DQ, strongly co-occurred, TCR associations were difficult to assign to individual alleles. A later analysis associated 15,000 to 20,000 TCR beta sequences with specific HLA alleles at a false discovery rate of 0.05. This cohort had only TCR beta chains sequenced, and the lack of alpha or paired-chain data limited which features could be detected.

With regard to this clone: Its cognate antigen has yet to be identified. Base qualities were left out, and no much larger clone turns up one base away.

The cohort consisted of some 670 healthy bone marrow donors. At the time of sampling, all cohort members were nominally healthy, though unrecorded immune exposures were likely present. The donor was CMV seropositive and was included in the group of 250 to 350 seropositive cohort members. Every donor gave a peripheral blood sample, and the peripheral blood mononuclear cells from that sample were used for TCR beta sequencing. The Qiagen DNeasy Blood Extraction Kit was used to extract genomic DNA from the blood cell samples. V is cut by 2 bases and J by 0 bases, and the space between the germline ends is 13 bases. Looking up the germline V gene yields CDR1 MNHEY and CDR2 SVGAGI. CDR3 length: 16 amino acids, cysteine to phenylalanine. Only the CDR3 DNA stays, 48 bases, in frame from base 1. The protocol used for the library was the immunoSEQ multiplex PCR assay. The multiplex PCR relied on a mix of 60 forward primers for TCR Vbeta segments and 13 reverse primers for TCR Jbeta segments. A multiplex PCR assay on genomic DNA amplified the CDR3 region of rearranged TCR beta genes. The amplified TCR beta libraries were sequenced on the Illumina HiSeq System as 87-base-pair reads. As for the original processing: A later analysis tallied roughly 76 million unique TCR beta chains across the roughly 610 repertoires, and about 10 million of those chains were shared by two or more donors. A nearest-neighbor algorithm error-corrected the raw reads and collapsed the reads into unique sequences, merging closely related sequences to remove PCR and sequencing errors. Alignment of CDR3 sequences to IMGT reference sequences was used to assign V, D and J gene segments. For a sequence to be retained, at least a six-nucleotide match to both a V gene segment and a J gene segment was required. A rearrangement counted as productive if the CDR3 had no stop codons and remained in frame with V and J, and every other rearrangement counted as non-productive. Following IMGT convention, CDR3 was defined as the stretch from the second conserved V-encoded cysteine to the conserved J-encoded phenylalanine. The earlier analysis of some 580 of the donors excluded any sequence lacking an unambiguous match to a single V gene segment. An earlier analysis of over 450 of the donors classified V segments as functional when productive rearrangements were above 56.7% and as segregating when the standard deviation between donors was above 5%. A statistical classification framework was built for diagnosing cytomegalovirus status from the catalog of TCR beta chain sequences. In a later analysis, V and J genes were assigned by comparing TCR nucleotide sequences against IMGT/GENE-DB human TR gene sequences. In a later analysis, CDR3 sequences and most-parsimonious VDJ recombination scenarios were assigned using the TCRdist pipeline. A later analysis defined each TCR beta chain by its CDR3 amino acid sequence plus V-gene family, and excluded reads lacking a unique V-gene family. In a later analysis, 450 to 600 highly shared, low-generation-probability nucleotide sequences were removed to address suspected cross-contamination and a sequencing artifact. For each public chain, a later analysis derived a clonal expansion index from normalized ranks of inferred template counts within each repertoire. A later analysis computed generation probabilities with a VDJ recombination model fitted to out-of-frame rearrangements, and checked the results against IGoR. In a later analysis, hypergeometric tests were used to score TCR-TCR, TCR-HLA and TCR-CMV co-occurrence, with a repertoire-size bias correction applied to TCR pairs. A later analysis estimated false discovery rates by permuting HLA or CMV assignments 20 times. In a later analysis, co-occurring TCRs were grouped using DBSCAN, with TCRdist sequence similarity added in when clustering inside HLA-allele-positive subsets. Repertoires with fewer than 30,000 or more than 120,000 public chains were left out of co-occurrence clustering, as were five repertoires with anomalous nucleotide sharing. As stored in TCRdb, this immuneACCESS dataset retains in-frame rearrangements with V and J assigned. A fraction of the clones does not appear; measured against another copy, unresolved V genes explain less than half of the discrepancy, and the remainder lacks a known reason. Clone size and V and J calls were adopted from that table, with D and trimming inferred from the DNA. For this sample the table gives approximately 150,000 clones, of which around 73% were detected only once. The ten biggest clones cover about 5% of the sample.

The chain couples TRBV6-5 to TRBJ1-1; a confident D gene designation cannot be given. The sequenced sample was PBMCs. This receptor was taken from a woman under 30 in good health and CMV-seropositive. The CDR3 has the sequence CASSYAEYLMNTEAFF. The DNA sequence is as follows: TGTGCCAGCAGTTACGCGGAGTACCTAATGAACACTGAAGCTTTCTTT.